This entry is about one T cell receptor beta chain. Its specificity is unknown. Data came from immunoSEQ multiplex PCR; TCRdb stores just in-frame clones and leaves some out. The sample consists of about 500 clones, roughly 97% of them appearing once. The CDR3 has 14 amino acids. The V and J ends lost 5 bases and 1 base, in that order; junction bases with no gene match: 4. Germline assignment: CDR1 MNHNS and CDR2 SASEGT. These data are taken from a study of tumour-infiltrating T cells in Burkitt lymphoma. Turning to the study itself: All epidemiological Burkitt lymphoma subtypes were represented in the cohort. Productive clonality predicted overall and progression-free survival. Findings and limits, study-wide: Many Burkitt lymphoma patients shared several public clonotypes.

The V call is TRBV6-1, the J call TRBJ2-7; 8 nucleotides align to TRBD1. This TCR was recovered from a human donor with Burkitt lymphoma. The sample comprised tumor tissue. CDR3 DNA: TGTGCCAGCAGTACAGGGGGGCAATCCTACGAGCAGTACTTC. It codes for CASSTGGQSYEQYF.